The 10 T cell receptor beta chains given below trace back to one sample, sequenced in a study of T cells in localized non-small cell lung cancer. Assay used: immunoSEQ multiplex PCR; TCRdb lists only in-frame clones, some missing. The table has tens of thousands of clones, 83% seen once. The specimen was PBMCs, collected before any cancer treatment. The receptors shown here come from a man aged 40 to 70 with stage II lung adenocarcinoma.

V gene TRBV28 combines with J gene TRBJ2-1, with D perhaps matching TRBD2 (6 bases). V was cut by 5 bases and J by 2 bases, with 19 bases left in between. Germline CDR1 and CDR2: MDHEN and SYDVKM. CDR3 size: 17 residues. CDR3 protein: CASSVSGGGSTYNEQFF. For the CDR3, the DNA is TGTGCCAGCAGTGTCTCCGGTGGGGGGTCTACCTACAATGAGCAGTTCTTC.

The chain links TRBV10-2 to TRBJ1-2; D is possibly TRBD1 (5 bases). The CDR3 sequence is 15 residues long. Trimming removed 7 bases at V and 1 base at J, with 16 bases between. The germline V gene encodes CDR1 WSHSY and CDR2 SAAADI. Here the CDR3 DNA reads TGCGCCAGCATGGATGGGGGATCCGGTAACTATGGCTACACCTTC. The encoded protein is CASMDGGSGNYGYTF.

The rearrangement joins TRBV27 to TRBJ1-5; TRBD1 might be the D (5 bases). CDR1 is MNHEY and CDR2 is SMNVEV in the germline V gene (reference sequence). This CDR3 has 15 amino acids. With 1 base removed from V and 0 bases from J, the gap between germline ends came to 7 bases. The CDR3 DNA reads TGTGCCAGCAGTTTATGGGGGAATAGCAATCAGCCCCAGCATTTT. Amino acid sequence: CASSLWGNSNQPQHF.

In its sample, this clone is medium-sized. This chain joins TRBV6-4 and TRBJ2-1; 9 nucleotides line up with TRBD2. The CDR3 is made up of 15 amino acids. V shed 3 bases and J 3 bases; nucleotides not matched to a gene: 3. Germline CDR1 is MRHNA and CDR2 is SNTAGT. CDR3 nucleotide sequence: TGTGCCAGCAGTGATGTAGCGGGAGACTACAATGAGCAGTTCTTC. Its translation: CASSDVAGDYNEQFF.

The chain uses TRBV19 and TRBJ1-5; the D is unclear. V lost 6 bases to trimming and J lost 2 bases, with 11 bases between them. The germline V gene has CDR1 LNHDA and CDR2 SQIVND (reference sequence). The CDR3 runs to 14 residues. Written as DNA, the CDR3 is TGTGCCAGTAGAACCGGGCTGGGCAATCAGCCCCAGCATTTT. Translated, it gives CASRTGLGNQPQHF.

This sequence joins TRBV5-6 and TRBJ1-5, with a possible D match to TRBD1 (5 bases). Trimming shortened V by 3 bases and J by 5 bases, and 15 bases separated the two germline ends. This CDR3 spans 15 amino acids. Germline V gene data show CDR1 as SGHDT and CDR2 as YYEEEE. CDR3 nucleotide sequence: TGTGCCAGCAGCTCCAGACAGACCGAACATCAGCCCCAGCATTTT. As protein: CASSSRQTEHQPQHF.

The J gene is TRBJ1-6, the V gene TRBV6-1; no firm D call. Germline V gene sequence: CDR1 MNHNS, CDR2 SASEGT. The CDR3 runs to 14 residues. V was shortened by 2 bases and J by 7 bases, with 9 bases between the two germline ends. CDR3 in amino acids: CASSEQSGNSPLHF. In DNA form, the CDR3 reads TGTGCCAGCAGTGAACAAAGTGGGAATTCACCCCTCCACTTT.

The chain employs TRBV28 and TRBJ2-2, with 8 positions matching TRBD2. The ends lost 6 bases at V and 0 bases at J; junction bases unmatched: 12. CDR1 and CDR2 (germline): MDHEN, SYDVKM. This CDR3 is built from 18 residues. The CDR3, as DNA: TGTGCCAGCAGCTTCTCCGTCACTAGCGGTTCGAACACCGGGGAGCTGTTTTTT. Protein product: CASSFSVTSGSNTGELFF.

The chain is built from TRBV19 and TRBJ2-1; 9 positions agree with TRBD1. Trimming at V came to 6 bases and at J to 3 bases, leaving 6 bases not matched to a gene. Germline CDR1 and CDR2: LNHDA and SQIVND (reference sequence). The CDR3 is made up of 15 amino acids. CDR3 bases: TGTGCCAGTAGAATGGTGGGACAGGGCTACAATGAGCAGTTCTTC. Its translation is CASRMVGQGYNEQFF.

The chain employs TRBV5-1 and TRBJ2-7, with D hard to call. The germline V gene encodes CDR1 SGHRS and CDR2 YFSETQ. The CDR3 covers 13 residues. V gave up 3 bases and J gave up 2 bases, with 9 bases separating them. CDR3 nucleotides: TGCGCCAGCAGCTACGACGGCACCTACGAGCAGTACTTC. It codes for CASSYDGTYEQYF.